The T cell receptor (beta chain) under discussion was sequenced for a study of T cell changes during pregnancy in multiple sclerosis. Germline loops: CDR1 MNHEY, CDR2 SVGAGI. The CDR3 has 15 amino acids. V trimming: 6 bases; J trimming: 3 bases; junction bases outside the gene matches: 3. Sequencing was performed with immunoSEQ multiplex PCR; in TCRdb, only in-frame clones are kept and a portion is missing. The data contain approximately 88,000 clones, 80% to 95% of them seen just once; the ten biggest clones take up around 4%. This TCR came from a female donor with multiple sclerosis, enrolled in a pregnancy study. V usage is TRBV6-5 and J usage is TRBJ2-1; 12 positions match TRBD2. Here the sequenced sample was peripheral blood, taken in the first trimester of pregnancy. This chain's CDR3 is CASRLAGGFYNEQFF. DNA for the CDR3: TGTGCCAGCAGGCTAGCGGGGGGGTTCTACAATGAGCAGTTCTTC.